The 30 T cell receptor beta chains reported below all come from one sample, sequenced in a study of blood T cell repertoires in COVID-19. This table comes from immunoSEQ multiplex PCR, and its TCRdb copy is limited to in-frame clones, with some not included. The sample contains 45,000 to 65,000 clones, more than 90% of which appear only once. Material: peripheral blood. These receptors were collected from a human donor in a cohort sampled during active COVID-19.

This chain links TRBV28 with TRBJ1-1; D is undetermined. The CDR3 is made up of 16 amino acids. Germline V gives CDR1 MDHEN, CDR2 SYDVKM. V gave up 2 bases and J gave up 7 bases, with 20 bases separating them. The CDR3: CASSLRFGGKGGEAFF. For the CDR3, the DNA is TGTGCCAGCAGTTTAAGGTTTGGAGGGAAAGGTGGTGAAGCTTTCTTT.

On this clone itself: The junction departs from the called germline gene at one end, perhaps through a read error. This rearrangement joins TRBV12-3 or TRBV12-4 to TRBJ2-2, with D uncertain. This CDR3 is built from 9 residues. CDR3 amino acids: CASSLYGDF. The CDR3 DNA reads TGTGCCAGCAGTTTGTACGGAGATTTT.

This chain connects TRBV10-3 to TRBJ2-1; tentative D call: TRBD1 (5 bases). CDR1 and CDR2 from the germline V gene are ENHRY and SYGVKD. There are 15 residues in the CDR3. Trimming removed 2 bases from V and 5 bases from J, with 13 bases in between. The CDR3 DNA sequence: TGTGCCATCAGTGAGCAGGGTGACAGAGACAATGAGCAGTTCTTC. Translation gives CAISEQGDRDNEQFF.

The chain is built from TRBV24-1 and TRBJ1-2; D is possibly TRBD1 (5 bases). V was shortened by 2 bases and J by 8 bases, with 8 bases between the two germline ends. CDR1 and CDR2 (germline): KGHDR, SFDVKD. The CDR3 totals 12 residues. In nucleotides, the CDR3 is TGTGCCACCAGTGATTCGGGGGAAGGCTACACCTTC. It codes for CATSDSGEGYTF.

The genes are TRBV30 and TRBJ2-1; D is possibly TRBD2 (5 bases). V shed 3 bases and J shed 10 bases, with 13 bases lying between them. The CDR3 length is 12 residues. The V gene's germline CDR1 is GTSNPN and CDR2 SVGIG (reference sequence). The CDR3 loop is CAWSSDSGEQFF. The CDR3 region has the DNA TGTGCCTGGAGCTCTGATTCGGGGGAGCAGTTCTTC.

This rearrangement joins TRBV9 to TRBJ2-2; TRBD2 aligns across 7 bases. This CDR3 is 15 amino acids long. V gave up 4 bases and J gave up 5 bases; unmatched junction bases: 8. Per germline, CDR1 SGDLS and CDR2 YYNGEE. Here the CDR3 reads CASSPGGSFTGELFF. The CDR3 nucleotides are TGTGCCAGCAGCCCCGGCGGGAGTTTTACCGGGGAGCTGTTTTTT.

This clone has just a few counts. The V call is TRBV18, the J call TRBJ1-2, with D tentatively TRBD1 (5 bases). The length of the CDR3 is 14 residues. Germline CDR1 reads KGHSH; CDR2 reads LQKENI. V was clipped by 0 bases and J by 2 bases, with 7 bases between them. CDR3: CASSPPAGNYGYTF. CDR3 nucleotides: TGTGCCAGCTCACCACCCGCAGGGAACTATGGCTACACCTTC.

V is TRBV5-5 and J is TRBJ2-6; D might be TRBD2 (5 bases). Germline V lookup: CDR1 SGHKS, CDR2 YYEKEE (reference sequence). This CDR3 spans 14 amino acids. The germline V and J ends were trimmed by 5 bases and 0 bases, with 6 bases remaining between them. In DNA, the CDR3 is TGTGCCAGCAGTGGGAGCTCTGGGGCCAACGTCCTGACTTTC. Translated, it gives CASSGSSGANVLTF.

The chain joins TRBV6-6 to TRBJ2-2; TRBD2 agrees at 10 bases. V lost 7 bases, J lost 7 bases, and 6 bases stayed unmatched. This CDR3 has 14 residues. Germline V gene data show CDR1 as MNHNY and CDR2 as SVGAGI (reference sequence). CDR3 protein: CASIAGGAGGELFF. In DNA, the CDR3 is TGTGCCAGCATAGCGGGGGGCGCGGGCGGGGAGCTGTTTTTT.

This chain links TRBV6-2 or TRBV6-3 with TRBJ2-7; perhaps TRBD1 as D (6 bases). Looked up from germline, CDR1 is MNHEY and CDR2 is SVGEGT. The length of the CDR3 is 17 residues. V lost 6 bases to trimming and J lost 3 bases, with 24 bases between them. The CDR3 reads CASSFRIGQPELYEQYF. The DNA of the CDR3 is TGTGCCAGCAGCTTCAGAATAGGACAGCCCGAACTCTACGAGCAGTACTTC.

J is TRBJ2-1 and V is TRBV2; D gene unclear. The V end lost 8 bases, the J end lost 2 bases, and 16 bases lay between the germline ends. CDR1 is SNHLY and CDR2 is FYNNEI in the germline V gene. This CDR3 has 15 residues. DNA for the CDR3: TGTGCCAGCCCCTCGACACCTCAGGCCTACAATGAGCAGTTCTTC. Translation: CASPSTPQAYNEQFF.

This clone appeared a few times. CDR3 nucleotides: TGTGCCAGCAGTTTAACATCGGGTCAGCCCCAGCATTTT. Its protein is CASSLTSGQPQHF. The J gene is TRBJ1-5, the V gene TRBV27; D is unclear. This CDR3 has 13 amino acids. CDR1 and CDR2 (germline): MNHEY, SMNVEV (reference sequence). The ends were cut back, 2 bases at V and 6 bases at J, with 8 bases in the middle.

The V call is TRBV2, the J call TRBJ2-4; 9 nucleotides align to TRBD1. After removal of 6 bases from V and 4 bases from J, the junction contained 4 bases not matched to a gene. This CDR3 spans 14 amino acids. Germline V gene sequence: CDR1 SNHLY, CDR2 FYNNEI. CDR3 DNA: TGTGCCAGCAGAACCGGGACAGGGAAAAACATTCAGTACTTC. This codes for CASRTGTGKNIQYF.

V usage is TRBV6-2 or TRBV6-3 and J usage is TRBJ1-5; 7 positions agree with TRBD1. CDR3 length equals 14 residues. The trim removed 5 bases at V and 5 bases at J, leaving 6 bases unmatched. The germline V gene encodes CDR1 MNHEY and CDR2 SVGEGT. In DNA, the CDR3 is TGTGCCAGCAGTCCCAGACAGGGACATCAGCCCCAGCATTTT. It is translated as CASSPRQGHQPQHF.

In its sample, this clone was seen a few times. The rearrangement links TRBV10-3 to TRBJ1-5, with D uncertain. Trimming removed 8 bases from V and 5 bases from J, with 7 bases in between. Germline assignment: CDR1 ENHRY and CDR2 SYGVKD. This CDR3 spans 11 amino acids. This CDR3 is CAIGRDQPQHF. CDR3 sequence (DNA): TGTGCCATCGGGCGCGATCAGCCCCAGCATTTT.

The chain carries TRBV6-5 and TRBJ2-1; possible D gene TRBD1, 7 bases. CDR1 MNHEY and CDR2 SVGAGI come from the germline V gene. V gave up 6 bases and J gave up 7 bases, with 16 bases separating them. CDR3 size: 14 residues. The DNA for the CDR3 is TGTGCCAGCAGATCACCAGGGGGGCGGAATGAGCAGTTCTTC. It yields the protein CASRSPGGRNEQFF.

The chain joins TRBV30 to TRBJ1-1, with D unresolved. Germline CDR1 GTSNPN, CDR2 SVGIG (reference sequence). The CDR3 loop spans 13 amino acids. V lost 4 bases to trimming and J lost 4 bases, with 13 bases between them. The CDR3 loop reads CAWKWGVGTEAFF. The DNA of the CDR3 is TGTGCCTGGAAGTGGGGAGTGGGCACTGAAGCTTTCTTT.

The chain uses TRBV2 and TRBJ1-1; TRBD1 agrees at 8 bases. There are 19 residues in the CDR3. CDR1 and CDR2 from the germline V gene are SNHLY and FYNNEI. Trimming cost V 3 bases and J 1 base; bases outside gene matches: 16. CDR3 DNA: TGTGCCAGCAGTGATTCTGGGACAGGTCCGATGAGGGAGAACACTGAAGCTTTCTTT. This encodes CASSDSGTGPMRENTEAFF.

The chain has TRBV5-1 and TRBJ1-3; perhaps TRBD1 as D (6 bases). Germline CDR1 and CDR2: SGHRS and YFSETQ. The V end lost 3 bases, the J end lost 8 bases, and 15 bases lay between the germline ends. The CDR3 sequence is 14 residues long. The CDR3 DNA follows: TGCGCCAGCAGCTCTAGGACAGTCGCGGACACCATATATTTT. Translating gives CASSSRTVADTIYF.

The CDR3, as DNA: TGTGCCAGCAGTAGACTAGCGGGGGGTATAAAAACAGATACGCAGTATTTT. This encodes CASSRLAGGIKTDTQYF. The chain combines TRBV27 with TRBJ2-3, with TRBD2 matching over 13 bases. V lost 5 bases and J lost 3; bases outside the gene matches: 8. Germline CDR1 and CDR2: MNHEY and SMNVEV (reference sequence). The CDR3 consists of 17 residues.

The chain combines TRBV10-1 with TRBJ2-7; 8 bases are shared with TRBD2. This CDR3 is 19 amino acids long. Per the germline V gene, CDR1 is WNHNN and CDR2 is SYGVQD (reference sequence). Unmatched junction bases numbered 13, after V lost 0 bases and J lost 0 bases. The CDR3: CASSESGRASGQNSYEQYF. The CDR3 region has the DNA TGCGCCAGCAGTGAGTCAGGTAGGGCTAGCGGGCAAAACTCCTACGAGCAGTACTTC.

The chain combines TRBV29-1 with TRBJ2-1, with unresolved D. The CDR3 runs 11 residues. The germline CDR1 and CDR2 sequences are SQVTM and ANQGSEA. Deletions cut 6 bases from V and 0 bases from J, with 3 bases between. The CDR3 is CSVGSYNEQFF. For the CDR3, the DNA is TGCAGCGTCGGCTCCTACAATGAGCAGTTCTTC.

CDR3 coding DNA: TGCGCCAGCAGCCAACACCTTGACAGTTACTCTGGAAACACCATATATTTT. It is translated as CASSQHLDSYSGNTIYF. The chain carries TRBV4-3 and TRBJ1-3; a possible D gene is TRBD1 (5 bases). The V gene lost 2 bases and the J gene lost 0 bases, with 14 bases spanning the gap. This CDR3 comprises 17 residues. Germline-derived CDR1 and CDR2 are LGHNA and YSLEER.

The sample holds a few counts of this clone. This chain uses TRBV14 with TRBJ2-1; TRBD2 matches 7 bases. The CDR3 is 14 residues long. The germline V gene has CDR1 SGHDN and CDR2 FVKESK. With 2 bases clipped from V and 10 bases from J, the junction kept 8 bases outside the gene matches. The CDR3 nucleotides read TGTGCCAGCAGCCAACTAGCGGCGGCCCCCGAGCAGTTCTTC. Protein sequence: CASSQLAAAPEQFF.

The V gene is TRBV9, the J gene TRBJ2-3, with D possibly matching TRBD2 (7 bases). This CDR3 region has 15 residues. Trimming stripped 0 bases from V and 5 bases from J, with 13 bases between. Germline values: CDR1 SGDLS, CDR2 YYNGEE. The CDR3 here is CASSVGGGLIDTQYF. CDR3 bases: TGTGCCAGCAGCGTAGGCGGGGGCCTTATAGATACGCAGTATTTT.

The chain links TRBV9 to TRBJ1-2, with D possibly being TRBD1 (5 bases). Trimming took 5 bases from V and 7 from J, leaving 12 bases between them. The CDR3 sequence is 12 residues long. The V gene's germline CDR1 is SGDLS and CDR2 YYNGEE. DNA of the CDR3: TGTGCCAGCAGTGGACCCGGGGGTGGCTACACCTTC. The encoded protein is CASSGPGGGYTF.

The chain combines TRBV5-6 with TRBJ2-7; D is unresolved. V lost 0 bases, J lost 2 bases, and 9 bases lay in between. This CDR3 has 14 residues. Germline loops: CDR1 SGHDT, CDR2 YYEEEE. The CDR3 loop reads CASSLAQRPYEQYF. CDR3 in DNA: TGTGCCAGCAGCTTGGCACAACGTCCCTACGAGCAGTACTTC. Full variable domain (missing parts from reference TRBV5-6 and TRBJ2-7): DAGVTQSPTHLIKTRGQQVTLRCSPKSGHDTVSWYQQALGQGPQFIFQYYEEEERQRGNFPDRFSGHQFPNYSSELNVNALLLGDSALYLCASSLAQRPYEQYFGPGTRLTVT.

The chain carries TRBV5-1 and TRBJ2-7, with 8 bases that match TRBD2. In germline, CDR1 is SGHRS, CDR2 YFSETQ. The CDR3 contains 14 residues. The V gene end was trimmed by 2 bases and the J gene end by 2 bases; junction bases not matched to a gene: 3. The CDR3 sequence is CASSLDSGTYEQYF. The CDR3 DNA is TGCGCCAGCAGCTTAGATAGCGGGACCTACGAGCAGTACTTC. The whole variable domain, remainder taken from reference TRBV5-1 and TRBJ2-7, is KAGVTQTPRYLIKTRGQQVTLSCSPISGHRSVSWYQQTPGQGLQFLFEYFSETQRNKGNFPGRFSGRQFSNSRSEMNVSTLELGDSALYLCASSLDSGTYEQYFGPGTRLTVT.

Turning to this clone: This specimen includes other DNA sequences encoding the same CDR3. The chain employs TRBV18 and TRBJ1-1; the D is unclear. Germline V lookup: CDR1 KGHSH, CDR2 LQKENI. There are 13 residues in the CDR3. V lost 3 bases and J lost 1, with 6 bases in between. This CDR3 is CASSPAGNTEAFF. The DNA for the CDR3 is TGTGCCAGCTCACCGGCAGGGAACACTGAAGCTTTCTTT.

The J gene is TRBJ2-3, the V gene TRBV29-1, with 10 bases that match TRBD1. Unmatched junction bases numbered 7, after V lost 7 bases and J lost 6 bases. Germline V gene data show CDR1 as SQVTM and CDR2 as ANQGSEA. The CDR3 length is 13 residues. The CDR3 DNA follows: TGCAGCGGGATGGGACAGGGGAGGGATACGCAGTATTTT. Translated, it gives CSGMGQGRDTQYF.